Below, 21 T cell receptor beta chains from the same sample are listed, as sequenced in a study of blood T cell repertoires in COVID-19. Assay used: immunoSEQ multiplex PCR; TCRdb lists only in-frame clones, some missing. The sample gives around 40,000 clones, over 70% of which show up once; approximately 30% is in the top ten. The sample comprised peripheral blood. The receptors come from a woman aged 80 or older with acute or convalescent COVID-19.

The J gene is TRBJ1-2, the V gene TRBV19; no definite D call. CDR3 length: 13 residues. Germline V gene lookup returns CDR1 LNHDA and CDR2 SQIVND (reference sequence). The V end lost 0 bases, the J end lost 8 bases, and 10 bases lay between the germline ends. The CDR3 DNA reads as TGTGCCAGTAGTATAGACGGAGTTCGAGGCTACACCTTC. Amino acid sequence: CASSIDGVRGYTF.

About this clone: The junction shows a germline mismatch at one end, possibly a read error. The chain couples TRBV29-1 to TRBJ1-1; D is unresolved. Germline V gives CDR1 SQVTM, CDR2 ANQGSEA. The CDR3 extends over 15 amino acids. CDR3 protein: CSVEGWGEGLREAFF. In DNA, the CDR3 is TGCAGCGTAGAAGGATGGGGAGAGGGCCTTAGGGAAGCTTTCTTT.

This chain connects TRBV7-9 to TRBJ2-7, with a tentative D call TRBD1 (5 bases). Germline V CDR1 and CDR2: SEHNR, FQNEAQ (reference sequence). The germline V and J ends were trimmed by 5 bases and 3 bases, with 11 bases remaining between them. The CDR3 runs 13 residues. The CDR3 here is CASSPLGLYEQYF. CDR3 nucleotides: TGTGCCAGCAGCCCTCTGGGGCTCTACGAGCAGTACTTC. The full variable domain, in which reference TRBV7-9 and TRBJ2-7 provide the parts outside the CDR3, is DTGVSQNPRHKITKRGQNVTFRCDPISEHNRLYWYRQTLGQGPEFLTYFQNEAQLEKSRLLSDRFSAERPKGSFSTLEIQRTEQGDSAMYLCASSPLGLYEQYFGPGTRLTVT.

This clone was seen only once. The chain links TRBV11-3 to TRBJ2-2, with TRBD2 identical over 10 bases. The CDR3 is made up of 16 amino acids. The V gene end was trimmed by 5 bases and the J gene end by 5 bases; junction bases not matched to a gene: 8. Germline V CDR1 and CDR2: SGHNT, YENEEA. The CDR3 coding sequence is TGTGCCAGCAGCCCAGCGGGGGGGACGGTGACCGGGGAGCTGTTTTTT. Protein: CASSPAGGTVTGELFF.

This chain links TRBV25-1 with TRBJ1-2; tentatively, D is TRBD1 (5 bases). Trimming removed 8 bases from V and 7 bases from J, with 20 bases in between. The CDR3 length is 14 residues. The germline V gene has CDR1 MGHDK and CDR2 SYGVNS. The CDR3 DNA reads TGTGCCAGCCTCCCTTCGACAGCCCGTTCTGGCTACACCTTC. This encodes CASLPSTARSGYTF.

This clone has only one observation. V gene TRBV7-2 combines with J gene TRBJ1-5; D might be TRBD1 (5 bases). Germline CDR1 and CDR2: SGHTA and FQGNSA. The CDR3 runs 17 residues. V lost 4 bases and J 0 bases, leaving 16 bases between the germline ends. The CDR3 region is CASSYGRGPHSNQPQHF. The CDR3 DNA reads TGTGCCAGCAGCTACGGGAGGGGACCCCATAGCAATCAGCCCCAGCATTTT.

This sequence joins TRBV29-1 and TRBJ1-1; 9 positions agree with TRBD1. From germline, CDR1 is SQVTM and CDR2 ANQGSEA. J was trimmed by 7 bases and V by 7 bases; bases with no gene match: 7. This CDR3 spans 12 amino acids. Written as DNA, the CDR3 is TGCAGCGCCCTCGACAGGGGGGGTGAAGCTTTCTTT. As protein: CSALDRGGEAFF.

The rearrangement links TRBV11-2 to TRBJ1-2, with D possibly TRBD1 on 6 matching bases. This CDR3 contains 13 residues. The V gene lost 2 bases and the J gene lost 5 bases, with 9 bases spanning the gap. The germline V gene encodes CDR1 SGHAT and CDR2 FQNNGV. CDR3 residues: CASSLMGAYGYTF. CDR3 in DNA: TGTGCCAGCAGCTTAATGGGGGCGTATGGCTACACCTTC.

The rearrangement links TRBV9 to TRBJ2-5, with TRBD1 matching over 7 bases. The CDR3 extends over 15 amino acids. Trimming cost V 3 bases and J 1 base; bases outside gene matches: 6. Germline V gene data show CDR1 as SGDLS and CDR2 as YYNGEE. The CDR3 protein is CASSARDSFQETQYF. DNA of the CDR3: TGTGCCAGCAGCGCCAGGGACAGCTTCCAAGAGACCCAGTACTTC.

The chain combines TRBV5-4 with TRBJ2-3, with 9 bases aligning to TRBD2. This CDR3 comprises 14 residues. Per the germline V gene, CDR1 is SGHNT and CDR2 is YYREEE (reference sequence). Trimming took 7 bases from V and 6 from J; bases not matched to a gene: 9. In DNA form, the CDR3 reads TGTGCCAGCCGGGGCGGGAGGGCCAGGGATACGCAGTATTTT. Translation gives CASRGGRARDTQYF. The full variable domain, its missing parts supplied by reference TRBV5-4 and TRBJ2-3, is ETGVTQSPTHLIKTRGQQVTLRCSSQSGHNTVSWYQQALGQGPQFIFQYYREEENGRGNFPPRFSGLQFPNYSSELNVNALELDDSALYLCASRGGRARDTQYFGPGTRLTVL.

This chain connects TRBV3-1 (or the pseudogene TRBV3-2) to TRBJ2-3; 7 nucleotides line up with TRBD1. J was trimmed by 14 bases and V by 2 bases; bases with no gene match: 13. Germline-derived CDR1 and CDR2 are LGHDT and YNNKEL (reference sequence). The CDR3 spans 14 residues. The CDR3 reads CASSQPNRDSVWYF. For the CDR3, the DNA is TGTGCCAGCAGCCAACCAAACCGGGACAGCGTGTGGTATTTT.

The chain joins TRBV5-1 to TRBJ1-1; 9 bases agree with TRBD1. V dropped 2 bases and J dropped 5; count of bases not matched to a gene: 4. Germline CDR1 and CDR2: SGHRS and YFSETQ. CDR3 length: 14 residues. As DNA, the CDR3 is TGCGCCAGCAGCTTAGGGACAGGGAAAACTGAAGCTTTCTTT. Its protein is CASSLGTGKTEAFF.

This clone has a single count. The CDR3 loop is CASSLRGQGRGSYEQYF. CDR3 in DNA: TGTGCCAGCAGTTTGCGAGGTCAGGGTAGGGGCTCCTACGAGCAGTACTTC. V and J are TRBV27 and TRBJ2-7; possible D gene TRBD1, 5 bases. This CDR3 region has 17 residues. V was trimmed by 3 bases and J by 0 bases, leaving 18 bases between them. The germline V gene encodes CDR1 MNHEY and CDR2 SMNVEV (reference sequence).

This clone has ten or more counts. In DNA form, the CDR3 reads TGTGCCAGCAGTTTTCGGCAGGGAGGAGGCTACACCTTC. Translated: CASSFRQGGGYTF. V is TRBV27 and J is TRBJ1-2, with a tentative D call TRBD1 (5 bases). CDR3 size: 13 residues. Germline CDR1 MNHEY, CDR2 SMNVEV (reference sequence). The V gene lost 3 bases and the J gene lost 8 bases, with 13 bases spanning the gap.

The rearrangement joins TRBV6-2 or TRBV6-3 to TRBJ2-1; TRBD1 aligns across 8 bases. This CDR3 spans 17 amino acids. The germline V gene has CDR1 MNHEY and CDR2 SVGEGT. Losses at the gene ends were 5 bases for V and 5 bases for J; bases not matched to a gene: 14. CDR3 DNA: TGTGCCAGCAGTAACCCCCACCCGGACAGGGTCCACAATGAGCAGTTCTTC. Protein: CASSNPHPDRVHNEQFF.

This chain connects TRBV30 to TRBJ2-7; 12 nucleotides align to TRBD2. V trimming: 2 bases; J trimming: 4 bases; junction bases outside the gene matches: 9. Germline CDR1 and CDR2: GTSNPN and SVGIG (reference sequence). The CDR3 totals 16 residues. The CDR3 reads CAWSRRGLAGRYEQYF. CDR3 DNA sequence: TGTGCCTGGAGTCGGCGTGGACTAGCGGGGCGTTACGAGCAGTACTTC.

The rearrangement uses TRBV28 and TRBJ2-1; TRBD2 is a possible D gene (6 bases). The germline V and J ends were trimmed by 7 bases and 0 bases, with 10 bases remaining between them. This CDR3 is 14 amino acids long. Germline CDR1 MDHEN, CDR2 SYDVKM. CDR3 bases: TGTGCCAGCATCCCGGGGGACTCCTACAATGAGCAGTTCTTC. Translation: CASIPGDSYNEQFF.

The CDR3 sequence: CASSVGAGGPTYEQYF. The DNA for the CDR3 is TGTGCCAGCAGCGTAGGGGCGGGAGGGCCGACCTACGAGCAGTACTTC. The rearrangement links TRBV9 to TRBJ2-7; 9 bases align to TRBD2. V dropped 0 bases and J dropped 2; count of bases not matched to a gene: 6. Germline V gene data show CDR1 as SGDLS and CDR2 as YYNGEE. This CDR3 comprises 16 residues.

The chain has TRBV24-1 and TRBJ1-2; no definite D call. This CDR3 contains 13 residues. Deletions cut 5 bases from V and 4 bases from J, with 10 bases between. CDR1 and CDR2 (germline): KGHDR, SFDVKD. CDR3 in amino acids: CATSGEPFYGYTF. The CDR3 nucleotides are TGTGCCACCAGTGGAGAACCTTTCTATGGCTACACCTTC.

By frequency in the sample, this clone is medium-sized. CDR3 residues: CSVEESRQGARYEQYF. The DNA of the CDR3 is TGCAGCGTTGAGGAGTCCAGACAGGGGGCGCGATACGAGCAGTACTTC. The chain joins TRBV29-1 to TRBJ2-7; 10 positions match TRBD1. The CDR3 length is 16 residues. Germline assignment: CDR1 SQVTM and CDR2 ANQGSEA. Losses at the gene ends were 3 bases for V and 4 bases for J; bases not matched to a gene: 12.

CDR3 coding DNA: TGTGCCAGCAGTTTAAGCAGGCTCTCCTACGAGCAGTACTTC. Amino acids: CASSLSRLSYEQYF. This chain connects TRBV28 to TRBJ2-7; no firm D call. The germline CDR1 and CDR2 sequences are MDHEN and SYDVKM. The V end was cut by 2 bases, the J end by 0 bases, with 8 bases between. CDR3 size: 14 residues.